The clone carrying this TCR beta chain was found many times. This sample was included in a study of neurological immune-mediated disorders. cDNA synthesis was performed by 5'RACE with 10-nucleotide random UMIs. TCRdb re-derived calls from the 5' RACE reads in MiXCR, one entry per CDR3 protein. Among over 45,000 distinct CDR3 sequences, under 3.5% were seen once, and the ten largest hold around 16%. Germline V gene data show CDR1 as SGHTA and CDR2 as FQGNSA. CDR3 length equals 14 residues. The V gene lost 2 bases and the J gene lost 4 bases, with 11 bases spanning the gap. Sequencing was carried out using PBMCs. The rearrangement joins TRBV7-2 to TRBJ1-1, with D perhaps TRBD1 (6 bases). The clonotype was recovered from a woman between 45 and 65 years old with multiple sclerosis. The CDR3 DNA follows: TGTGCCAGCAGCTTACAGGGGTCCAGCACTGAAGCTTTCTTT. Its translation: CASSLQGSSTEAFF.